The source of this T cell receptor (beta chain) is a study of blood T cell repertoires in COVID-19. Across the whole study: The cDNA or gDNA used as material had been derived from T cells, B-cell-depleted T cells, or PBMCs.

This clone showed up just a few times. Only in-frame clones appear in the TCRdb table, and some are missing; sequencing was by immunoSEQ multiplex PCR. The sample yields about 330,000 clones, about 89% seen once. Deletions cut 5 bases from V and 2 bases from J, with 10 bases between. CDR1 is SGDLS and CDR2 is YYNGEE in the germline V gene. This CDR3 is built from 13 residues. Sequencing used PBMCs or T cells enriched from blood (not recorded which). The rearrangement uses TRBV9 and TRBJ1-2; weak D call: TRBD1 (5 bases). The TCR comes from a woman aged 25 to 39 who had recovered from COVID-19. CDR3 DNA: TGTGCCAGCAGGCTACCAGGGAACTATGGCTACACCTTC. Protein sequence: CASRLPGNYGYTF.